One and the same sample provided the 9 T cell receptor beta chains below, sequenced in a study of Ad26.COV2.S vaccination and SARS-CoV-2 variants. Only in-frame clones appear in the TCRdb table, and some are missing; sequencing was by immunoSEQ multiplex PCR. Among roughly 500,000 clones listed, roughly 87% were seen once. Specified treatment: around 19 received Ad26.COV2.S at low or high dose, single or two shots; about 5 received placebo; per-sample allocation not given. Samples analyzed were those drawn on day 63 after the first vaccine or placebo injection. Source: peripheral blood, taken in a trial of Ad26.COV2.S vaccine versus placebo. The receptors here all came from a person between 18 and 59 years old who received the Ad26.COV2.S COVID-19 vaccine or a placebo.

This clone came up once. The rearrangement uses TRBV7-6 and TRBJ2-5, with 8 bases that match TRBD1. V shed 1 base, J shed 7 bases, and the junction held 8 bases outside the gene matches. The CDR3 totals 15 residues. Germline V gene data show CDR1 as SGHVS and CDR2 as FNYEAQ. CDR3 in amino acids: CASSLDGQGKMTQYF. CDR3 coding DNA: TGTGCCAGCAGCTTAGACGGACAGGGCAAGATGACCCAGTACTTC.

The chain recombines TRBV6-5 with TRBJ1-6, with unresolved D. Trimming cost V 2 bases and J 11 bases, with 7 bases left between them. The length of the CDR3 is 12 residues. CDR1 and CDR2 (germline): MNHEY, SVGAGI. The CDR3 is CASSYLQTPLHF. CDR3 nucleotide sequence: TGTGCCAGCAGTTACCTCCAGACACCCCTCCACTTT.

The rearrangement uses TRBV19 and TRBJ2-2; 7 nucleotides align to TRBD1. The CDR3 extends over 16 amino acids. The germline gives CDR1 LNHDA, CDR2 SQIVND (reference sequence). V lost 5 bases, J lost 1 base, and 7 bases stayed unmatched. CDR3 sequence: CASSSFGTVNTGELFF. The CDR3 nucleotides read TGTGCCAGTAGTTCCTTCGGGACAGTGAACACCGGGGAGCTGTTTTTT.

The V call is TRBV28, the J call TRBJ2-1, with D maybe TRBD1 (5 bases). The germline gives CDR1 MDHEN, CDR2 SYDVKM. This CDR3 contains 12 residues. Trimming removed 3 bases from V and 9 bases from J, with 9 bases in between. The CDR3 reads CASSLGLLEQFF. The CDR3 DNA reads as TGTGCCAGCAGTTTGGGGCTCCTTGAGCAGTTCTTC.

This chain uses TRBV19 with TRBJ2-7; maybe TRBD2 (7 bases). The CDR3 totals 13 residues. Deletions cut 10 bases from V and 3 bases from J, with 16 bases between. The germline V gene encodes CDR1 LNHDA and CDR2 SQIVND (reference sequence). This chain's CDR3 is CATQRGGGYEQYF. CDR3 DNA sequence: TGTGCCACCCAAAGGGGGGGAGGCTACGAGCAGTACTTC. Full variable domain (outside the CDR3, taken from reference TRBV19 and TRBJ2-7): DGGITQSPKYLFRKEGQNVTLSCEQNLNHDAMYWYRQDPGQGLRLIYYSQIVNDFQKGDIAEGYSVSREKKESFPLTVTSAQKNPTAFYLCATQRGGGYEQYFGPGTRLTVT.

This sequence joins TRBV5-1 and TRBJ2-7; tentative D call: TRBD1 (5 bases). This CDR3 is built from 14 residues. The germline V and J ends were trimmed by 4 bases and 5 bases, with 16 bases remaining between them. CDR1 and CDR2 from the germline V gene are SGHRS and YFSETQ. The CDR3 protein is CASSVRQLLDEQYF. CDR3 in DNA: TGCGCCAGCAGCGTGAGACAGCTCCTAGACGAGCAGTACTTC. Variable domain in full (rest from reference TRBV5-1 and TRBJ2-7): KAGVTQTPRYLIKTRGQQVTLSCSPISGHRSVSWYQQTPGQGLQFLFEYFSETQRNKGNFPGRFSGRQFSNSRSEMNVSTLELGDSALYLCASSVRQLLDEQYFGPGTRLTVT.

The chain links TRBV6-5 to TRBJ2-7, with D perhaps TRBD2 (5 bases). Germline V CDR1 and CDR2: MNHEY, SVGAGI. The CDR3 has 13 residues. V was cut by 7 bases and J by 2 bases, with 12 bases left in between. CDR3 sequence: CASIRTAAYEQYF. The CDR3, as DNA: TGTGCCAGCATCAGGACTGCTGCCTACGAGCAGTACTTC.

The CDR3 DNA reads TGTGCCACCAGCAGAGGCGGGGGGCCCCGCAATGAGCAGTTCTTC. Translated, it gives CATSRGGGPRNEQFF. This chain links TRBV15 with TRBJ2-1, with 8 bases identical to TRBD2. After removal of 1 base from V and 6 bases from J, the junction contained 5 bases not matched to a gene. This CDR3 has 15 residues. Germline V CDR1 and CDR2: LNHNV, YYDKDF (reference sequence).

This sequence joins TRBV30 and TRBJ1-3; D unclear. The germline CDR1 and CDR2 sequences are GTSNPN and SVGIG (reference sequence). This CDR3 has 14 residues. V was trimmed by 0 bases and J by 2 bases, leaving 8 bases between them. CDR3 DNA: TGTGCCTGGAGTGTCCGCAGTACTGGAAACACCATATATTTT. Translating it yields CAWSVRSTGNTIYF.